This TCR beta chain was captured by sequencing in a study of read filtering for tumor transcriptome and immune sequencing. The overall study: Among patients, roughly 17 were male and 14 female, aged roughly 45 to 85 (mean about 69).

This clonotype showed up many times. The library was built from around 0.4 ug RNA with molecular barcoded adaptors for alpha/delta and beta/gamma chains. TCRdb independently ran MiXCR on the reads; one entry per CDR3 protein. The sample yields approximately 60,000 distinct CDR3 sequences, less than 25% seen once. Germline assignment: CDR1 MDHEN and CDR2 SYDVKM. V lost 4 bases to trimming and J lost 0 bases, with 15 bases between them. This CDR3 spans 16 amino acids. This chain joins TRBV28 and TRBJ1-1; D uncertain. The specimen sequenced was a population of CD138-negative cells sorted from bone marrow. The TCR was taken from a donor aged 40 or older with multiple myeloma. The CDR3 DNA reads as TGTGCCAGCAGTTCTTTGGCATCCTTAATGAACACTGAAGCTTTCTTT. Amino acid sequence: CASSSLASLMNTEAFF.